One and the same sample provided the 9 T cell receptor beta chains below, sequenced in a study of shared clonotypes between healthy human individuals. Using immunoSEQ multiplex PCR, the repertoire was profiled, and TCRdb retains in-frame clones only, with some absent. The data show 2.5 million or so clones, with around nine tenths seen just once and 0.14% held by the top ten. Sequencing used naive CD4+ T cells sorted from blood. Subset reported: CD45RA+ positively selected. Every receptor here comes from a young man in good health.

V and J are TRBV7-8 and TRBJ2-1; tentative D call: TRBD2 (5 bases). The CDR3 contains 19 residues. Germline loops: CDR1 SGHVS, CDR2 FQNEAQ. The ends were cut back, 1 base at V and 1 base at J, with 20 bases in the middle. The CDR3 loop reads CASSLGLLRAAKSYNEQFF. The CDR3 nucleotides read TGTGCCAGCAGCTTAGGACTCCTTAGAGCGGCAAAATCCTACAATGAGCAGTTCTTC.

This clone is a singleton in its sample. The chain employs TRBV6-5 and TRBJ1-5, with D uncertain. V was clipped by 2 bases and J by 7 bases, with 9 bases between them. This CDR3 contains 13 residues. CDR1 is MNHEY and CDR2 is SVGAGI in the germline V gene. The CDR3, as DNA: TGTGCCAGCAGTTACAGGCAGTGGCAGCCCCAGCATTTT. It encodes CASSYRQWQPQHF.

The V gene is TRBV7-6, the J gene TRBJ2-2; TRBD2 agrees at 8 bases. CDR1 and CDR2 (germline): SGHVS, FNYEAQ. This CDR3 is 15 amino acids long. V lost 4 bases and J lost 4; bases outside the gene matches: 5. The CDR3 is CASSSVGGVTGELFF. CDR3 coding DNA: TGTGCCAGCAGCTCGGTCGGGGGGGTCACCGGGGAGCTGTTTTTT. Full variable domain (outside the CDR3, taken from reference TRBV7-6 and TRBJ2-2): GAGVSQSPRYKVTKRGQDVALRCDPISGHVSLYWYRQALGQGPEFLTYFNYEAQQDKSGLPNDRFSAERPEGSISTLTIQRTEQRDSAMYRCASSSVGGVTGELFFGEGSRLTVL.

V and J are TRBV11-3 and TRBJ2-1; D might be TRBD1 or TRBD2, each matching 6 bases. CDR1 is SGHNT, CDR2 YENEEA, per germline. The CDR3 loop spans 14 amino acids. Trimming cost V 2 bases and J 5 bases, with 10 bases left between them. The CDR3: CASSLWGADNEQFF. DNA of the CDR3: TGTGCCAGCAGCTTATGGGGGGCAGACAATGAGCAGTTCTTC.

V is TRBV2 and J is TRBJ2-3, with 8 bases fitting TRBD2. Germline assignment: CDR1 SNHLY and CDR2 FYNNEI. The junction had 7 bases not matched to a gene; V was cut back by 10 bases and J by 1 base. The CDR3 has 14 residues. CDR3 region: CATSGGSRTDTQYF. In DNA, the CDR3 is TGTGCCACTTCGGGGGGGTCCCGCACAGATACGCAGTATTTT.

The rearrangement joins TRBV19 to TRBJ2-1; the D gene is possibly TRBD1 (6 bases). The CDR3 runs to 14 residues. The V end was cut by 10 bases, the J end by 6 bases, with 19 bases between. CDR1 and CDR2 from the germline V gene are LNHDA and SQIVND (reference sequence). In nucleotides, the CDR3 is TGTGCCACTAGGCAGAACAGGGATCGCAATGAGCAGTTCTTC. Translated, it gives CATRQNRDRNEQFF.

The chain has TRBV5-1 and TRBJ1-2; D is unclear. This CDR3 has 14 amino acids. The V gene lost 5 bases and the J gene lost 4 bases, with 15 bases spanning the gap. Germline V CDR1 and CDR2: SGHRS, YFSETQ. In DNA form, the CDR3 reads TGCGCCAGCAGTTCCTCGGGAGTCGGCTATGGCTACACCTTC. Translation: CASSSSGVGYGYTF.

V usage is TRBV6-1 and J usage is TRBJ2-5; 8 positions match TRBD2. With V trimmed by 8 bases and J by 5 bases, 1 base remained unmatched. The germline V gene encodes CDR1 MNHNS and CDR2 SASEGT. The CDR3 contains 11 residues. CDR3 protein: CASERGETQYF. Written as DNA, the CDR3 is TGTGCCAGCGAGCGGGGGGAGACCCAGTACTTC.

The chain carries TRBV6-6 and TRBJ1-2; D is possibly TRBD1 (5 bases). The CDR3 has 15 amino acids. From germline, CDR1 is MNHNY and CDR2 SVGAGI (reference sequence). The V end was cut by 4 bases, the J end by 5 bases, with 17 bases between. CDR3 bases: TGTGCCAGCAGTTGGGGCCAAGGGGCGCGGTATGGCTACACCTTC. Translation: CASSWGQGARYGYTF.